Sequencing of this T cell receptor (beta chain) was carried out in a study of beta chain features in type 1 diabetes. This clone was seen a few times. Germline V gives CDR1 SEHNR, CDR2 FQNEAQ (reference sequence). Trimming removed 5 bases from V and 5 bases from J, with 19 bases in between. The CDR3 loop spans 16 amino acids. Isolated RNA was reverse transcribed in full, so expressed TCRB transcripts were sequenced. Data came from immunoSEQ multiplex PCR; TCRdb stores just in-frame clones and leaves some out. Of 400,000 to 600,000 clones in the sample, roughly 31% were seen once. Sequenced material: naive CD4+ T cells from blood. The chain uses TRBV7-9 and TRBJ2-1; no clear D. This receptor was obtained from a man younger than 35 in good health. This chain's CDR3 is CASSEGPAAGDNEQFF. The CDR3 nucleotides are TGTGCCAGCAGCGAAGGCCCCGCGGCTGGAGACAATGAGCAGTTCTTC.